This T cell receptor beta chain appears in the sequencing data of a study of control samples from healthy donors and cancer patients. Generated by immunoSEQ multiplex PCR, the TCRdb table keeps only in-frame clones and is missing some. This sample carries 70,000 to 75,000 clones, roughly 93% of them seen once, and the ten largest clones take approximately 3%. This CDR3 has 18 amino acids. Germline V gives CDR1 SEHNR, CDR2 FQNEAQ (reference sequence). Trimming removed 5 bases from V and 4 bases from J; junction bases left unmatched: 17. The specimen sequenced was blood. This rearrangement joins TRBV7-9 to TRBJ1-2; 9 nucleotides align to TRBD1. The sequence was collected from a woman aged 25 to 39 in good health. Here the CDR3 DNA reads TGTGCCAGCAGCCACCCCTCCCCCCTCGGGACAGGGATCTATGGCTACACCTTC. The encoded protein is CASSHPSPLGTGIYGYTF.